This TCR beta chain emerged from a study of cytomegalovirus exposure and HLA in healthy donors. Study-level points and caveats: There were about 160 TCR beta chains listed as cytomegalovirus-associated.

Concerning this clone itself: What it recognizes is unknown.

Method: immunoSEQ multiplex PCR; TCRdb's copy keeps in-frame clones and lacks some. The data contain over 150,000 clones, 86% of them singletons. The source is a man aged 18-30 years in good health and CMV-seropositive. The sample consisted of PBMCs.

CDR3 residues: CASSALSGGRPGELFF. The CDR3 nucleotides are TGTGCCAGCAGCGCCCTCAGCGGGGGGCGACCCGGGGAGCTGTTTTTT. This chain joins TRBV9 and TRBJ2-2; 9 bases map to TRBD2. CDR3 length: 16 residues. Germline values: CDR1 SGDLS, CDR2 YYNGEE. V shed 3 bases, J shed 6 bases, and the junction held 9 bases outside the gene matches.